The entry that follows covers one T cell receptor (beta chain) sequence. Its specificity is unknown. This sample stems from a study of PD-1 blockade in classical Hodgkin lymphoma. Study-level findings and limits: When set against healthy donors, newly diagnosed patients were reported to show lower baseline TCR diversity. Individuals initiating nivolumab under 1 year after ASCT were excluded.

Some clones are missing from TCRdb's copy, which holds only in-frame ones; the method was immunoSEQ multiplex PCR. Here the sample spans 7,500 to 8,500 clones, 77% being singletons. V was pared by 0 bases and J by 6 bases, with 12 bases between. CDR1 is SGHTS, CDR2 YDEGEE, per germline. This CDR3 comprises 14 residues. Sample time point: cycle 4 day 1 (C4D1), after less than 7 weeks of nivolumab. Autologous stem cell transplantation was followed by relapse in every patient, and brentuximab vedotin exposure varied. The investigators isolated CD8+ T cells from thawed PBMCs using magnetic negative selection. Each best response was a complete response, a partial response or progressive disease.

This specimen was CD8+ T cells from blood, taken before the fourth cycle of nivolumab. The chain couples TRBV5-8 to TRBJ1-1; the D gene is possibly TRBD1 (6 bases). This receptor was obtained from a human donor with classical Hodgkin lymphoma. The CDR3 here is CASSLGRGVAEAFF. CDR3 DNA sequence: TGTGCCAGCAGCTTGGGCAGGGGAGTGGCTGAAGCTTTCTTT.